These 27 T cell receptor beta chains were all obtained from the same sample, sequenced in a study of shared clonotypes between healthy human individuals. The method was immunoSEQ multiplex PCR; TCRdb's version includes in-frame clones alone and lacks a portion of them. The sample has under 2.5 million clones, roughly 92% seen once. The source material was naive CD4+ T cells from PBMCs. Subset meaning: CD45RA+ positively selected. These receptors were collected from a man aged 18 to 30 in good health. Some clones in this sample may be carry-over from other donors' samples.

The chain carries TRBV28 and TRBJ1-4, with D unclear. V was clipped by 6 bases and J by 11 bases, with 19 bases between them. The CDR3 runs to 14 residues. CDR1 MDHEN and CDR2 SYDVKM come from the germline V gene. The CDR3 is CASSQKPGIRKLFF. The CDR3 coding sequence is TGTGCCAGCAGCCAAAAGCCCGGTATTAGGAAACTGTTTTTT.

V gene TRBV5-1 combines with J gene TRBJ2-4, with D possibly being TRBD2 (6 bases). The germline V gene has CDR1 SGHRS and CDR2 YFSETQ. Trimming took 3 bases from V and 9 from J, leaving 22 bases between them. The CDR3 sequence is 16 residues long. The CDR3 loop reads CASSSIPGLGVSIQYF. Written as DNA, the CDR3 is TGCGCCAGCAGCTCGATTCCGGGACTCGGGGTGAGCATTCAGTACTTC.

V usage is TRBV15 and J usage is TRBJ2-1; TRBD2 agrees at 10 bases. Looked up from germline, CDR1 is LNHNV and CDR2 is YYDKDF (reference sequence). The CDR3 is 18 residues long. Trimming removed 3 bases from V and 3 bases from J; junction bases left unmatched: 11. CDR3: CATSSPPGLAGDYNEQFF. CDR3 nucleotides: TGTGCCACCAGCAGCCCCCCGGGGCTAGCGGGAGACTACAATGAGCAGTTCTTC.

Note on this clone: A single base separates this from a much larger clone, so it may be a read error. V gene TRBV4-2 combines with J gene TRBJ2-1; D not resolved. In germline, CDR1 is LGHNA, CDR2 YNFKEQ. V dropped 5 bases and J dropped 1 base, with 0 bases sitting between them. CDR3 length: 11 residues. CDR3 sequence (DNA): TGTGCCAGCAGCTCCTACAATGAGCAGTTCTTC. It is translated as CASSSYNEQFF.

The CDR3 DNA reads as TGTGCCAGCAGCTCCCCCTATAGCACAGATACGCAGTATTTT. Protein product: CASSSPYSTDTQYF. The chain employs TRBV11-2 and TRBJ2-3; D ambiguous. In germline, CDR1 is SGHAT, CDR2 FQNNGV. V gave up 4 bases and J gave up 0 bases, with 8 bases separating them. There are 14 residues in the CDR3.

This chain uses TRBV5-1 with TRBJ2-3; the D gene could be TRBD1 or TRBD2 (5 bases each). V lost 4 bases, J lost 6 bases, and 21 bases lay in between. Germline V lookup: CDR1 SGHRS, CDR2 YFSETQ. This CDR3 region has 16 residues. The CDR3 region has the DNA TGCGCCAGCAGCGCAGGGACGTCTAGGGCGCCGGATACGCAGTATTTT. Protein sequence: CASSAGTSRAPDTQYF.

A single count supports this clone. The chain combines TRBV29-1 with TRBJ2-5; TRBD1 is a possible D gene (7 bases). Germline-derived CDR1 and CDR2 are SQVTM and ANQGSEA. V lost 8 bases to trimming and J lost 2 bases, with 15 bases between them. CDR3 length: 13 residues. The CDR3 bases are TGCAGCTCGCGGGACAGTACTCAAGAGACCCAGTACTTC. It codes for CSSRDSTQETQYF. The full variable domain, rest sourced from reference TRBV29-1 and TRBJ2-5, is SAVISQKPSRDICQRGTSLTIQCQVDSQVTMMFWYRQQPGQSLTLIATANQGSEATYESGFVIDKFPISRPNLTFSTLTVSNMSPEDSSIYLCSSRDSTQETQYFGPGTRLLVL.

The chain links TRBV6-5 to TRBJ2-1; D possibly uses TRBD1 or TRBD2 (6 bases each). The CDR3 is made up of 14 amino acids. Trimming shortened V by 2 bases and J by 10 bases, and 15 bases separated the two germline ends. Germline V CDR1 and CDR2: MNHEY, SVGAGI. Here the CDR3 reads CASSYIRGGGEQFF. The CDR3 DNA sequence: TGTGCCAGCAGTTACATCCGAGGGGGAGGCGAGCAGTTCTTC.

The gene calls are TRBV4-2 and TRBJ1-1; maybe TRBD1 (5 bases). This CDR3 has 14 residues. Germline assignment: CDR1 LGHNA and CDR2 YNFKEQ. Trimming stripped 1 base from V and 7 bases from J, with 13 bases between. The CDR3 reads CASSQVGQAFEAFF. For the CDR3, the DNA is TGTGCCAGCAGCCAAGTAGGACAAGCCTTTGAAGCTTTCTTT.

This chain links TRBV10-3 with TRBJ1-3, with 7 bases identical to TRBD1. V lost 4 bases and J lost 4; bases outside the gene matches: 16. Germline CDR1 is ENHRY and CDR2 is SYGVKD. The CDR3 spans 18 residues. In DNA form, the CDR3 reads TGTGCCATCAGTGCAGCGACAGGGATGGGCCCTTGGGGAAACACCATATATTTT. Translated, it gives CAISAATGMGPWGNTIYF.

This CDR3 is CASSQVAGREETQYF. The CDR3 nucleotides read TGCGCCAGCAGCCAAGTAGCGGGAAGGGAAGAGACCCAGTACTTC. The chain uses TRBV4-3 and TRBJ2-5; 8 bases fit TRBD2. After removal of 1 base from V and 3 bases from J, the junction contained 4 bases not matched to a gene. The germline V gene encodes CDR1 LGHNA and CDR2 YSLEER. The CDR3 sequence is 15 residues long.

The chain is built from TRBV7-8 and TRBJ2-5, with TRBD2 identical over 8 bases. The V and J ends lost 4 bases and 5 bases, in that order; junction bases with no gene match: 15. This CDR3 comprises 17 residues. Germline CDR1 reads SGHVS; CDR2 reads FQNEAQ. The CDR3: CASSSLFSSGPGETQYF. Written as DNA, the CDR3 is TGTGCCAGCAGCTCGCTTTTCTCTAGCGGGCCCGGGGAGACCCAGTACTTC.

Comment on this clone: The sample holds other DNA sequences that translate to the same CDR3. The chain joins TRBV9 to TRBJ2-2; D unclear. Germline assignment: CDR1 SGDLS and CDR2 YYNGEE. Between the trimmed V and J ends, which lost 4 bases and 1 base, there was a span of 8 bases. The CDR3 has 14 amino acids. This CDR3 is CASSSRQNTGELFF. CDR3 in DNA: TGTGCCAGCAGCTCCAGACAGAACACCGGGGAGCTGTTTTTT.

The V call is TRBV2, the J call TRBJ1-2; TRBD1 matches 12 bases. The CDR3 contains 16 residues. V lost 6 bases and J lost 0; bases outside the gene matches: 5. CDR1 is SNHLY and CDR2 is FYNNEI in the germline V gene. CDR3 in DNA: TGTGCCAGCAGAGAGGGACAGGGGGCGTCTAACTATGGCTACACCTTC. Translating it yields CASREGQGASNYGYTF.

This clone has only one observation. V and J are TRBV6-6 and TRBJ2-7; D remains unclear. The V gene's germline CDR1 is MNHNY and CDR2 SVGAGI (reference sequence). The CDR3 totals 12 residues. V was shortened by 6 bases and J by 2 bases, with 8 bases between the two germline ends. For the CDR3, the DNA is TGTGCCAGCAGGGACGGCACCTACGAGCAGTACTTC. It encodes CASRDGTYEQYF.

This chain uses TRBV7-2 with TRBJ2-5; D gene ambiguous. Per the germline V gene, CDR1 is SGHTA and CDR2 is FQGNSA. Trimming stripped 5 bases from V and 4 bases from J, with 5 bases between. CDR3 length equals 11 residues. CDR3 nucleotide sequence: TGTGCCAGCAGCACGGCAGAGACCCAGTACTTC. As protein: CASSTAETQYF.

The V call is TRBV27, the J call TRBJ1-2; D is perhaps TRBD1 (5 bases). The length of the CDR3 is 14 residues. V was clipped by 0 bases and J by 7 bases, with 12 bases between them. Germline-derived CDR1 and CDR2 are MNHEY and SMNVEV (reference sequence). The CDR3 sequence is CASSLSAGSSGYTF. DNA for the CDR3: TGTGCCAGCAGTTTATCGGCAGGGTCGAGTGGCTACACCTTC.

In this sample, this clone turned up once. The J gene is TRBJ1-5, the V gene TRBV5-5, with D possibly being TRBD1 (5 bases). Trimming pared 4 bases from V and 4 bases from J, leaving 18 bases between. CDR1 and CDR2 from the germline V gene are SGHKS and YYEKEE (reference sequence). The CDR3 is 16 amino acids. The CDR3 bases are TGTGCCAGCAGCCCGTTGGGTCGGGGGTGGAATCAGCCCCAGCATTTT. It specifies CASSPLGRGWNQPQHF.

For this clone: The identical CDR3 is also encoded by other nucleotide sequences in the sample. This sequence joins TRBV29-1 and TRBJ2-3; D might be TRBD1 or TRBD2, each matching 7 bases. Germline CDR1 is SQVTM and CDR2 is ANQGSEA. The germline V and J ends were trimmed by 3 bases and 3 bases, with 10 bases remaining between them. The CDR3 length is 13 residues. The CDR3 DNA reads as TGCAGCGTTGACAGGGGGGGGACAGATACGCAGTATTTT. Protein: CSVDRGGTDTQYF.

DNA for the CDR3: TGTGCCAGCAGCCAATCGAATCCAGGTCCTGGAAACACCATATATTTT. It encodes CASSQSNPGPGNTIYF. V usage is TRBV16 and J usage is TRBJ1-3, with D unresolved. Germline CDR1 and CDR2: KGHSY and FQNENV. Trimming stripped 0 bases from V and 2 bases from J, with 11 bases between. The CDR3 loop spans 16 amino acids. Complete variable domain (other parts from reference TRBV16 and TRBJ1-3): GEEVAQTPKHLVRGEGQKAKLYCAPIKGHSYVFWYQQVLKNEFKFLISFQNENVFDETGMPKERFSAKCLPNSPCSLEIQATKLEDSAVYFCASSQSNPGPGNTIYFGEGSWLTVV.

This clone was seen more than once but under ten times. The genes are TRBV30 and TRBJ1-1; perhaps TRBD1 as D (6 bases). From germline, CDR1 is GTSNPN and CDR2 SVGIG (reference sequence). V was pared by 4 bases and J by 0 bases, with 12 bases between. The CDR3 is 14 amino acids. CDR3 residues: CAWMGGPLNTEAFF. In DNA, the CDR3 is TGTGCCTGGATGGGGGGGCCCCTGAACACTGAAGCTTTCTTT.

V and J are TRBV28 and TRBJ2-3, with 8 nucleotides matching TRBD2. The germline gives CDR1 MDHEN, CDR2 SYDVKM. The CDR3 length is 15 residues. The trim removed 4 bases at V and 1 base at J, leaving 4 bases unmatched. The CDR3: CASSSSGRGTDTQYF. In DNA, the CDR3 is TGTGCCAGCAGTTCTAGCGGGCGAGGCACAGATACGCAGTATTTT.

Notes on this clone: The sample contains more than one DNA sequence encoding this CDR3. V is TRBV28 and J is TRBJ1-1; 8 positions match TRBD1. V was pared by 3 bases and J by 0 bases, with 6 bases of the junction left unmatched. The germline V gene has CDR1 MDHEN and CDR2 SYDVKM. The CDR3 covers 16 residues. Here the CDR3 reads CASSFQRTGMNTEAFF. CDR3 coding DNA: TGTGCCAGCAGTTTCCAACGGACAGGGATGAACACTGAAGCTTTCTTT. Supplemented by reference TRBV28 and TRBJ1-1, the full variable domain reads DVKVTQSSRYLVKRTGEKVFLECVQDMDHENMFWYRQDPGLGLRLIYFSYDVKMKEKGDIPEGYSVSREKKERFSLILESASTNQTSMYLCASSFQRTGMNTEAFFGQGTRLTVV.

This rearrangement joins TRBV7-3 to TRBJ2-7; 11 positions match TRBD2. This CDR3 has 16 residues. The trim removed 1 base at V and 6 bases at J, leaving 8 bases unmatched. Germline assignment: CDR1 SGHTA and CDR2 FQGTGA. CDR3 bases: TGTGCCAGCAGCTTAAAGGAGCTAGCGGGAGGAATCGAGCAGTACTTC. Its translation is CASSLKELAGGIEQYF.

V is TRBV11-2 and J is TRBJ2-4; TRBD1 is a possible D gene (6 bases). The germline V and J ends were trimmed by 4 bases and 0 bases, with 19 bases remaining between them. CDR1 is SGHAT and CDR2 is FQNNGV in the germline V gene. CDR3 length: 18 amino acids. The CDR3 DNA reads as TGTGCCAGCAGCTCCCACCCCACAGGGCTACTAGCCAAAAACATTCAGTACTTC. Translation gives CASSSHPTGLLAKNIQYF. Full variable domain (missing parts from reference TRBV11-2 and TRBJ2-4): EAGVAQSPRYKIIEKRQSVAFWCNPISGHATLYWYQQILGQGPKLLIQFQNNGVVDDSQLPKDRFSAERLKGVDSTLKIQPAKLEDSAVYLCASSSHPTGLLAKNIQYFGAGTRLSVL.

The gene calls are TRBV7-2 and TRBJ2-2; no definite D call. Germline-derived CDR1 and CDR2 are SGHTA and FQGNSA. The CDR3 is 15 amino acids. Deletions cut 5 bases from V and 1 base from J, with 11 bases between. CDR3 sequence reads: CASSQNRGNTGELFF. Here the CDR3 DNA reads TGTGCCAGCAGCCAAAATCGTGGGAACACCGGGGAGCTGTTTTTT.

The chain couples TRBV5-1 to TRBJ1-1; perhaps TRBD1 as D (5 bases). This CDR3 contains 13 residues. The V gene lost 7 bases and the J gene lost 0 bases, with 10 bases spanning the gap. Germline V lookup: CDR1 SGHRS, CDR2 YFSETQ. The CDR3 sequence: CASAGGMNTEAFF. The CDR3 DNA is TGCGCCAGCGCGGGGGGGATGAACACTGAAGCTTTCTTT. The entire variable domain, with the rest obtained from reference TRBV5-1 and TRBJ1-1, is as follows: KAGVTQTPRYLIKTRGQQVTLSCSPISGHRSVSWYQQTPGQGLQFLFEYFSETQRNKGNFPGRFSGRQFSNSRSEMNVSTLELGDSALYLCASAGGMNTEAFFGQGTRLTVV.